This T cell receptor (beta chain) was sequenced in a study of radiotherapy plus CTLA-4 blockade in lung cancer. Study summary: The study recorded objective responses in 15% to 20% of patients and disease control in about 30%. General study findings and limits: Early blood T cell clone changes and increased post-radiation serum interferon-beta were reportedly the strongest response predictors. An expansion of tumor-derived TCR clones occurred in blood after radiotherapy plus ipilimumab.

Libraries were prepared by immunoSEQ multiplex PCR; TCRdb keeps only in-frame clonotypes and omits some of them. The top ten clones hold 2.5% to 3.5% of a sample with about 60,000 clones, approximately 79% of them seen once. In the case of this clone: Its specificity is unknown.

Per the germline V gene, CDR1 is SEHNR and CDR2 is FQNEAQ (reference sequence). V was pared by 3 bases and J by 6 bases, with 15 bases between. The CDR3 consists of 15 residues. The chain recombines TRBV7-9 with TRBJ1-3, with TRBD1 as a possible D gene (6 bases). This TCR derives from a human donor with non-small cell lung cancer who had a complete response to radiotherapy plus ipilimumab. The sample consisted of peripheral blood, taken from a patient treated with radiotherapy plus ipilimumab. The CDR3 region is CASSLGTGTTNTIYF. CDR3 in DNA: TGTGCCAGCAGCTTGGGTACAGGGACGACAAACACCATATATTTT.